The clone carrying this T cell receptor (beta chain) appeared a single time. Its antigen is currently unknown. Investigators excluded patients with uncontrolled infection, other autoimmune disease, pregnancy or lactation. Every diagnosis used clinical symptoms, serum thyroxine and TRAb, thyroid ultrasound and orbital computed tomography. The data were taken from a study of T cells in Graves' hyperthyroidism and ophthalmopathy. Amplified TCR beta CDR3 regions came from RNA transcripts. The HTBI primer set drove a first-round RT-PCR of the TCR CDR3. Using its own MiXCR run on the multiplex PCR reads, TCRdb lists one record per CDR3 protein. The data contain 500,000 to 650,000 distinct CDR3 sequences, roughly 45% of them singletons. Overall study findings and caveats: Most thyroid clonotypes expanded above 0.001 appeared in blood too.

V lost 2 bases, J lost 5 bases, and 5 bases stayed unmatched. The CDR3 extends over 15 amino acids. From germline, CDR1 is KGHDR and CDR2 SFDVKD. Sample: peripheral blood or thyroid tissue (not recorded which). This clonotype originated in an adult woman with Graves' disease, either hyperthyroidism or ophthalmopathy (not recorded which). This chain connects TRBV24-1 to TRBJ1-1, with 9 bases aligning to TRBD1. For the CDR3, the DNA is TGTGCCACCAGTGATTCCCAGACAGGGGGGACTGAAGCTTTCTTT. Encoded protein: CATSDSQTGGTEAFF.